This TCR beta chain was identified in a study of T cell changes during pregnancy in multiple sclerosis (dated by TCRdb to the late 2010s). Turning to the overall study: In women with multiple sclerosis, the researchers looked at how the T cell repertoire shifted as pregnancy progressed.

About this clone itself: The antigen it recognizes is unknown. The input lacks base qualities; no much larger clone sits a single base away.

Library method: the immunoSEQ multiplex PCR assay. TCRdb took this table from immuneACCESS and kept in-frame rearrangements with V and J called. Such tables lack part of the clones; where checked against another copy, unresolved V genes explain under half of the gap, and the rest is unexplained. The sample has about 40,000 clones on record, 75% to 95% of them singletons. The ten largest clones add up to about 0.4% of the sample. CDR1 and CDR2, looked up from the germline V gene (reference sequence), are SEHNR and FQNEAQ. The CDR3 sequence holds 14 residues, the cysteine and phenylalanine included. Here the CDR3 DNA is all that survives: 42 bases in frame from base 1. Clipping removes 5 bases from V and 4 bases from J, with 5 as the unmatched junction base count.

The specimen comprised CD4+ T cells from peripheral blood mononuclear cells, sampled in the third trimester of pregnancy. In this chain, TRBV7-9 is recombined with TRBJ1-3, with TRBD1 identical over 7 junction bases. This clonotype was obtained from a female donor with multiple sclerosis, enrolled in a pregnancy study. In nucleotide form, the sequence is TGTGCCAGCAGCCCCGACAGGGTAGGAAACACCATATATTTT. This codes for CASSPDRVGNTIYF. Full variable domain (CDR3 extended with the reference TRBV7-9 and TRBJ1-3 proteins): DTGVSQNPRHKITKRGQNVTFRCDPISEHNRLYWYRQTLGQGPEFLTYFQNEAQLEKSRLLSDRFSAERPKGSFSTLEIQRTEQGDSAMYLCASSPDRVGNTIYFGEGSWLTVV.